The 14 T cell receptor beta chains reported below all come from one sample, sequenced in a study of blood T cell repertoires in COVID-19. Sequenced by immunoSEQ multiplex PCR; TCRdb stores in-frame clones only, minus some. The table shows roughly 200,000 clones, with 70% to 90% occurring only once. Material for sequencing was PBMCs or T cells enriched from blood (not recorded which). These receptor sequences come from a woman between 40 and 50 years old with acute COVID-19.

The chain combines TRBV7-3 with TRBJ2-5; 11 bases fit TRBD2. The ends lost 1 base at V and 5 bases at J; junction bases unmatched: 3. The germline gives CDR1 SGHTA, CDR2 FQGTGA. The CDR3 sequence is 15 residues long. CDR3 loop: CASSLIAGGMETQYF. The CDR3 DNA reads TGTGCCAGCAGCTTAATAGCGGGAGGGATGGAGACCCAGTACTTC.

The chain recombines TRBV15 with TRBJ2-7; perhaps TRBD1 as D (7 bases). The CDR3 loop spans 17 amino acids. With 1 base removed from V and 6 bases from J, the gap between germline ends came to 22 bases. CDR1 and CDR2 (germline): LNHNV, YYDKDF (reference sequence). The CDR3 nucleotides are TGTGCCACCAGCAGAGGTCTGACCAGGGGGGCGGGCTCCGAGCAGTACTTC. The encoded protein is CATSRGLTRGAGSEQYF.

The rearrangement uses TRBV11-2 and TRBJ2-5; D remains ambiguous. The germline V gene has CDR1 SGHAT and CDR2 FQNNGV. V was trimmed by 3 bases and J by 1 base, leaving 12 bases between them. The CDR3 sequence is 15 residues long. CDR3 in DNA: TGTGCCAGCAGCTTCGACTTACTTACCCAAGAGACCCAGTACTTC. Protein product: CASSFDLLTQETQYF.

This clone was picked up one time. The rearrangement joins TRBV18 to TRBJ2-6; TRBD1 is a possible D gene (5 bases). In germline, CDR1 is KGHSH, CDR2 LQKENI. This CDR3 has 15 residues. V dropped 4 bases and J dropped 2 bases, with 9 bases sitting between them. The CDR3 DNA follows: TGTGCCAGCTCACAAACAGGTACTGGGGCCAACGTCCTGACTTTC. This encodes CASSQTGTGANVLTF.

The chain employs TRBV19 and TRBJ2-1; tentative D call: TRBD2 (6 bases). CDR1 LNHDA and CDR2 SQIVND come from the germline V gene (reference sequence). This CDR3 comprises 15 residues. V lost 7 bases and J lost 0, with 13 bases in between. The CDR3 nucleotides read TGTGCCAGTACAGCTAGCGTAAGCTCCTACAATGAGCAGTTCTTC. This translates into CASTASVSSYNEQFF.

V usage is TRBV27 and J usage is TRBJ1-1, with D possibly matching TRBD1 (5 bases). This CDR3 spans 14 amino acids. The germline CDR1 and CDR2 sequences are MNHEY and SMNVEV (reference sequence). Trimming cost V 6 bases and J 6 bases, with 17 bases left between them. The CDR3 here is CASSKVGGSPEAFF. The CDR3 nucleotides read TGTGCCAGCAGCAAGGTGGGGGGTAGCCCTGAAGCTTTCTTT.

The chain is built from TRBV5-1 and TRBJ2-5; TRBD1 might be the D (6 bases). This CDR3 is 14 amino acids long. The germline gives CDR1 SGHRS, CDR2 YFSETQ. V was pared by 4 bases and J by 2 bases, with 12 bases between. CDR3 nucleotides: TGCGCCAGCAGCCACGGACAGATTCAAGAGACCCAGTACTTC. Translated: CASSHGQIQETQYF.

This sequence joins TRBV5-1 and TRBJ2-4; D is perhaps TRBD1 (6 bases). CDR3 length: 16 amino acids. Looked up from germline, CDR1 is SGHRS and CDR2 is YFSETQ. Trimming removed 4 bases at V and 0 bases at J, with 14 bases between. CDR3 DNA: TGCGCCAGCAGCCCCGGACAGCTCGGAGCCAAAAACATTCAGTACTTC. Protein sequence: CASSPGQLGAKNIQYF.

This clone came up once. The chain combines TRBV5-6 with TRBJ1-1, with D unresolved. This CDR3 comprises 16 residues. Germline-derived CDR1 and CDR2 are SGHDT and YYEEEE. V gave up 2 bases and J gave up 4 bases, with 18 bases separating them. The CDR3 nucleotides are TGTGCCAGCAGCTTAGGAGGTGGGATCGTAAGCACTGAAGCTTTCTTT. This sequence encodes CASSLGGGIVSTEAFF. Full variable domain (missing parts from reference TRBV5-6 and TRBJ1-1): DAGVTQSPTHLIKTRGQQVTLRCSPKSGHDTVSWYQQALGQGPQFIFQYYEEEERQRGNFPDRFSGHQFPNYSSELNVNALLLGDSALYLCASSLGGGIVSTEAFFGQGTRLTVV.

In DNA, the CDR3 is TGTGCCAGCAGCCGTGGGGGGGCGACAGATACGCAGTATTTT. Its protein is CASSRGGATDTQYF. The chain has TRBV3-1 (or the pseudogene TRBV3-2) and TRBJ2-3, with a tentative D call TRBD2 (7 bases). The CDR3 is 14 amino acids. V was clipped by 4 bases and J by 3 bases, with 11 bases between them. The V gene's germline CDR1 is LGHDT and CDR2 YNNKEL (reference sequence).

As DNA, the CDR3 is TGTGCCAGCCACCGACTAGCGGGAGAAAGGTTCACCGGGGAGCTGTTTTTT. Amino acids: CASHRLAGERFTGELFF. V usage is TRBV19 and J usage is TRBJ2-2; TRBD2 agrees at 12 bases. Losses at the gene ends were 9 bases for V and 4 bases for J; bases not matched to a gene: 12. Germline V gene lookup returns CDR1 LNHDA and CDR2 SQIVND (reference sequence). CDR3 length equals 17 residues.

V is TRBV28 and J is TRBJ1-3; TRBD1 agrees at 8 bases. The CDR3 has 17 amino acids. The trim removed 1 base at V and 4 bases at J, leaving 9 bases unmatched. Germline CDR1 is MDHEN and CDR2 is SYDVKM. The CDR3 reads CASSLSSGQGTGNTIYF. DNA of the CDR3: TGTGCCAGCAGTTTATCCTCCGGACAGGGAACGGGAAACACCATATATTTT. The whole variable domain, remainder taken from reference TRBV28 and TRBJ1-3, is DVKVTQSSRYLVKRTGEKVFLECVQDMDHENMFWYRQDPGLGLRLIYFSYDVKMKEKGDIPEGYSVSREKKERFSLILESASTNQTSMYLCASSLSSGQGTGNTIYFGEGSWLTVV.

Of note for this clone: Other DNA sequences within the sample encode an identical CDR3. The chain couples TRBV18 to TRBJ2-7; TRBD1 matches 7 bases. Germline CDR1 is KGHSH and CDR2 is LQKENI. CDR3 length: 13 amino acids. V gave up 6 bases and J gave up 2 bases; unmatched junction bases: 4. This CDR3 reads CASSRGQTYEQYF. The CDR3 DNA is TGTGCCAGCTCCCGGGGACAGACCTACGAGCAGTACTTC.

V gene TRBV7-6 combines with J gene TRBJ2-2, with D possibly being TRBD2 (6 bases). Germline V gives CDR1 SGHVS, CDR2 FNYEAQ. The CDR3 spans 16 residues. V was shortened by 6 bases and J by 4 bases, with 18 bases between the two germline ends. This chain's CDR3 is CASSLGRDASTGELFF. CDR3 DNA sequence: TGTGCCAGCAGTCTAGGGCGGGACGCGAGCACCGGGGAGCTGTTTTTT.